This TCR beta chain emerged from a study of blood T cell repertoires in COVID-19 (dated by TCRdb to the early 2020s). Notes on the research overall: Samples from collaborators originated in the United States, Italy and Spain and spanned both the acute and convalescent phases of COVID-19. Samples were obtained from the ongoing ImmuneRACE study (first 160 participants) and from 1,254 subjects provided by 6 global collaborators. A de-identified subject ID, COVID-19 status, age in years and sex were almost always included in the sample metadata. Where HLA class I and class II types were available, the types were taken from metadata supplied by the sample provider, not from assay-based typing. The repertoires were released in a freely available public database meant as a resource for research on the immune response to SARS-CoV-2. The dataset comprised deeply sampled blood TCRbeta repertoires from subjects exposed to, actively infected with, or recovered from COVID-19. The material from the prospective study consisted of cDNA or gDNA derived from T cells, B-cell-depleted T cells, or PBMCs. Beyond this particular receptor, the publication reports: How much clinical and demographic metadata was included differed by source and by participant, and the metadata was provided uncurated.

Whole blood was collected in K2EDTA tubes by collaborating institutions according to the institutions' own protocols. For TCRbeta analysis, collaborators shipped samples in one of three forms: frozen whole blood, isolated PBMCs, or DNA extracted from either of those sample types. TCRbeta CDR3 regions were amplified from genomic DNA using the immunoSEQ Assay, a bias-controlled multiplex PCR. Per the source publication's procedure: The number of nucleated cells in each sample was estimated by amplification of reference gene primers within the assay. To quantify the absolute abundance of each unique TCRbeta CDR3 rearrangement, sequence reads were collapsed and filtered. For each sample, productive Simpson clonality was calculated as the square root of Simpson's diversity index across productive rearrangements. As stored in TCRdb, this immuneACCESS dataset retains in-frame rearrangements with V and J assigned. A fraction of the clones does not appear; measured against another copy, unresolved V genes explain less than half of the discrepancy, and the remainder lacks a known reason. V and J calls and clone size come straight from that table; D and trimming were deduced from the DNA. Recorded for this sample are about 250,000 clones; roughly 77% of them occurred a single time. The leading ten clones occupy approximately 3.2% of the sample.

V loses 4 bases of germline sequence and J loses 2 bases, and the interval between the two ends is 12 bases. Counted from cysteine to phenylalanine, this CDR3 has 14 amino acids. Just CDR3 DNA is preserved here, 42 bases in frame from base 1. CDR1 and CDR2, per the germline V gene (reference sequence), are LNHDA and SQIVND. A remark on this clone: Its antigen is not yet known. Base qualities are not provided; no much larger clone lies one nucleotide away.

Sequencing used peripheral blood. This TCR was sampled from a woman aged 80 or over with acute or convalescent COVID-19. This receptor chain uses TRBV19 and TRBJ2-7; TRBD1 might be the D gene, on 7 matching bases. For the CDR3, the sequence is CASSTQGGAYEQYF. The bases are TGTGCCAGTAGTACTCAGGGGGGAGCCTACGAGCAGTACTTC.